Below, 13 T cell receptor beta chains from the same sample are listed, as sequenced in a study of OX40 agonist ivuxolimab in advanced cancers. Sequenced by immunoSEQ multiplex PCR; TCRdb stores in-frame clones only, minus some. The sample has around 100,000 clones, roughly nine tenths seen once; the top ten hold 2% to 3%. Here the sequenced sample was CD4+ or CD8+ T cells sorted from blood, taken in a trial of the OX40 agonist ivuxolimab. The receptors derive from an adult with an advanced solid tumor such as melanoma, head and neck, liver or kidney cancer.

This clone was picked up a small number of times. This chain uses TRBV6-1 with TRBJ1-4, with D perhaps TRBD1 (5 bases). The CDR3 sequence is 14 residues long. Trimming removed 5 bases from V and 8 bases from J, with 15 bases in between. Germline lookup yields CDR1 MNHNS and CDR2 SASEGT. The CDR3 reads CASSRDGYAEKLFF. The CDR3 coding sequence is TGTGCCAGCAGTCGGGACGGATACGCGGAAAAACTGTTTTTT.

This clone appeared once. This chain joins TRBV10-3 and TRBJ2-2, with D perhaps TRBD2 (5 bases). Germline values: CDR1 ENHRY, CDR2 SYGVKD. V lost 7 bases and J 9 bases, leaving 15 bases between the germline ends. The CDR3 is 13 residues long. Here the CDR3 reads CAINEGFGRELFF. Written as DNA, the CDR3 is TGTGCCATCAACGAGGGTTTTGGGAGGGAGCTGTTTTTT.

The rearrangement joins TRBV6-1 to TRBJ2-7; 7 bases map to TRBD1. Germline V CDR1 and CDR2: MNHNS, SASEGT. The V gene end was trimmed by 6 bases and the J gene end by 1 base; junction bases not matched to a gene: 9. This CDR3 is 15 amino acids long. The CDR3: CASRQQGSVSYEQYF. In DNA form, the CDR3 reads TGTGCCAGCAGACAACAGGGGTCGGTTTCCTACGAGCAGTACTTC.

The V gene is TRBV19, the J gene TRBJ1-5; D gene uncertain. V was cut by 3 bases and J by 5 bases, with 14 bases left in between. The CDR3 extends over 15 amino acids. Germline CDR1 is LNHDA and CDR2 is SQIVND (reference sequence). CDR3 in DNA: TGTGCCAGTAGTATCCCAGGCAGGTCCGATCAGCCCCAGCATTTT. Translating it yields CASSIPGRSDQPQHF.

The gene calls are TRBV27 and TRBJ2-1; no reliable D call. The V end was cut by 2 bases, the J end by 3 bases, with 14 bases between. Germline V gene lookup returns CDR1 MNHEY and CDR2 SMNVEV (reference sequence). CDR3 length equals 16 residues. As DNA, the CDR3 is TGTGCCAGCAGTTTAGCTTCCACAATTAACTACAATGAGCAGTTCTTC. Residues: CASSLASTINYNEQFF.

The chain joins TRBV28 to TRBJ1-5, with 7 bases lining up with TRBD1. The CDR3 contains 12 residues. Germline V lookup: CDR1 MDHEN, CDR2 SYDVKM. The junction had 3 bases not matched to a gene; V was cut back by 10 bases and J by 3 bases. The CDR3 region is CATGTVNQPQHF. CDR3 sequence (DNA): TGTGCCACCGGGACAGTCAATCAGCCCCAGCATTTT.

The V and J genes are TRBV4-2 and TRBJ1-1, with 8 bases lining up with TRBD1. V dropped 2 bases and J dropped 7; count of bases not matched to a gene: 9. Germline V lookup: CDR1 LGHNA, CDR2 YNFKEQ. The CDR3 contains 15 residues. CDR3 sequence: CASSQTGTGGFEAFF. Written as DNA, the CDR3 is TGTGCCAGCAGCCAAACCGGGACAGGCGGGTTTGAAGCTTTCTTT.

V usage is TRBV4-2 and J usage is TRBJ2-1; 8 bases are a match to TRBD2. V dropped 0 bases and J dropped 10; count of bases not matched to a gene: 5. The CDR3 loop spans 14 amino acids. Germline loops: CDR1 LGHNA, CDR2 YNFKEQ. CDR3 nucleotide sequence: TGTGCCAGCAGCCAAGATCTTTCTAGCGGGGAGCAGTTCTTC. It yields the protein CASSQDLSSGEQFF.

This clone was seen just once. The chain carries TRBV7-3 and TRBJ2-3; 14 bases are a match to TRBD2. The V and J ends lost 3 bases and 2 bases, in that order; junction bases with no gene match: 4. Germline-derived CDR1 and CDR2 are SGHTA and FQGTGA. There are 17 residues in the CDR3. The CDR3 DNA reads TGTGCCAGCAGCTTCGGACTAGCGGGAGGCCCCACAGATACGCAGTATTTT. Amino acid sequence: CASSFGLAGGPTDTQYF.

This chain links TRBV7-2 with TRBJ2-7; the match to TRBD1 covers 7 bases. CDR1 SGHTA and CDR2 FQGNSA come from the germline V gene. V gave up 4 bases and J gave up 7 bases; unmatched junction bases: 10. The CDR3 totals 14 residues. The CDR3 region is CASSSNLQGTEQYF. In nucleotides, the CDR3 is TGTGCCAGCAGCTCAAACCTACAGGGGACGGAGCAGTACTTC.

The chain uses TRBV4-1 and TRBJ2-7, with D perhaps matching TRBD1 (6 bases). V lost 0 bases and J 9 bases, leaving 18 bases between the germline ends. The CDR3 consists of 15 residues. The germline CDR1 and CDR2 sequences are MGHRA and YSYEKL. CDR3 protein: CASSQEPGQLSVQYF. CDR3 nucleotides: TGCGCCAGCAGCCAAGAGCCCGGACAGCTTTCGGTGCAGTACTTC.

The chain employs TRBV6-6 and TRBJ1-2; D uncertain. The CDR3 length is 14 residues. Germline lookup yields CDR1 MNHNY and CDR2 SVGAGI (reference sequence). V was trimmed by 4 bases and J by 0 bases, leaving 9 bases between them. The CDR3: CASSSDGTNYGYTF. The CDR3 DNA sequence: TGTGCCAGCAGTTCCGACGGTACTAACTATGGCTACACCTTC.

The rearrangement joins TRBV7-8 to TRBJ1-6; no clear D gene. Trimming shortened V by 1 base and J by 14 bases, and 12 bases separated the two germline ends. The CDR3 is 13 amino acids. CDR1 SGHVS and CDR2 FQNEAQ come from the germline V gene. The CDR3 protein is CASSLEVAATLHF. CDR3 nucleotide sequence: TGTGCCAGCAGCTTAGAAGTTGCGGCAACCCTCCACTTT.